Presented here are 9 T cell receptor beta chains from one specimen sequenced in a study of shared clonotypes between healthy human individuals. Assay: immunoSEQ multiplex PCR; the TCRdb copy retains only in-frame clones and omits some. Here the sample spans about 2.2 million clones, just over 90% being singletons. CD45RO-negative CD8 cells positively selected for CCR7 made up the naive population, which excluded terminally differentiated effector memory CD45RA+ cells. Material for sequencing was naive CD8+ T cells from PBMCs. The origin of the receptors is a man between 18 and 35 years old in good health. Some clones in this sample may be carry-over from other donors' samples.

The chain recombines TRBV7-9 with TRBJ1-4; D is unresolved. Trimming removed 6 bases at V and 7 bases at J, with 18 bases between. Germline V gives CDR1 SEHNR, CDR2 FQNEAQ (reference sequence). The length of the CDR3 is 15 residues. The CDR3 spells CASRLGSAGLEKLFF. The CDR3 DNA sequence: TGTGCCAGCAGGCTCGGGTCGGCAGGCCTTGAAAAACTGTTTTTT. Complete variable domain (other parts from reference TRBV7-9 and TRBJ1-4): DTGVSQNPRHKITKRGQNVTFRCDPISEHNRLYWYRQTLGQGPEFLTYFQNEAQLEKSRLLSDRFSAERPKGSFSTLEIQRTEQGDSAMYLCASRLGSAGLEKLFFGSGTQLSVL.

As to this clone: In the same sample, other DNA sequences code for this CDR3. This chain links TRBV14 with TRBJ2-7; D gene unclear. The CDR3 is made up of 13 amino acids. V was shortened by 1 base and J by 1 base, with 5 bases between the two germline ends. In germline, CDR1 is SGHDN, CDR2 FVKESK. CDR3 sequence (DNA): TGTGCCAGCAGCCAAGCTGGTTCCTACGAGCAGTACTTC. Translating gives CASSQAGSYEQYF.

This clone is a singleton in its sample. The chain links TRBV11-1 to TRBJ2-2, with 11 bases lining up with TRBD1. V gave up 5 bases and J gave up 0 bases; unmatched junction bases: 2. This CDR3 region has 16 residues. Germline V gene sequence: CDR1 SGHAT, CDR2 FQDESV (reference sequence). In nucleotides, the CDR3 is TGTGCCAGCAGCGCGGGACAGGGGGCGAACACCGGGGAGCTGTTTTTT. Translating it yields CASSAGQGANTGELFF.

The rearrangement uses TRBV9 and TRBJ2-1; TRBD2 is a possible D gene (7 bases). The germline gives CDR1 SGDLS, CDR2 YYNGEE. V lost 3 bases to trimming and J lost 5 bases, with 18 bases between them. CDR3 length: 16 amino acids. The CDR3 coding sequence is TGTGCCAGCAGCGCCGGGGGGCGGGACTTCAACAATGAGCAGTTCTTC. Translating it yields CASSAGGRDFNNEQFF.

CDR3 coding DNA: TGCGCCAGCAGCCAGCCCGACGGATACGAGCAGTACTTC. It is translated as CASSQPDGYEQYF. J is TRBJ2-7 and V is TRBV4-1; no definite D call. Germline V gene data show CDR1 as MGHRA and CDR2 as YSYEKL. This CDR3 is 13 amino acids long. V lost 3 bases to trimming and J lost 4 bases, with 10 bases between them.

The J gene is TRBJ2-1, the V gene TRBV11-2; 8 positions agree with TRBD2. The germline V gene has CDR1 SGHAT and CDR2 FQNNGV. V shed 3 bases, J shed 5 bases, and the junction held 18 bases outside the gene matches. This CDR3 region has 19 residues. Here the CDR3 DNA reads TGTGCCAGCAGCTTTACGGTCCGGGAGGGCATTTCCCCCCACAATGAGCAGTTCTTC. As protein: CASSFTVREGISPHNEQFF.

Comment on this clone: The same CDR3 is also encoded by other DNA sequences in this sample. The chain combines TRBV28 with TRBJ1-1, with unresolved D. The V gene lost 2 bases and the J gene lost 0 bases, with 4 bases spanning the gap. Germline loops: CDR1 MDHEN, CDR2 SYDVKM. This CDR3 is built from 13 residues. The CDR3 DNA reads TGTGCCAGCAGTTTAGGACTGAACACTGAAGCTTTCTTT. Translating gives CASSLGLNTEAFF.

In DNA form, the CDR3 reads TGTGCCAGCAGTTTATCCAGGGACAGCTGGGAGCAGTACTTC. It yields the protein CASSLSRDSWEQYF. The chain combines TRBV28 with TRBJ2-7, with 7 bases identical to TRBD1. J lost 7 bases, V lost 1 base, and 7 bases had no gene match. The CDR3 spans 14 residues. The germline gives CDR1 MDHEN, CDR2 SYDVKM.

CDR3 nucleotides: TGTGCCAGCAGTCCTCGGAGATGGGAGGCAGTTAGCACAGATACGCAGTATTTT. Its translation: CASSPRRWEAVSTDTQYF. The chain links TRBV7-9 to TRBJ2-3, with TRBD2 as a possible D gene (6 bases). This CDR3 has 18 amino acids. Germline loops: CDR1 SEHNR, CDR2 FQNEAQ (reference sequence). V lost 6 bases and J lost 0, with 22 bases in between.